This T cell receptor (beta chain) was sequenced for a study of identical twins. The CDR3 runs to 16 residues. The germline V gene encodes CDR1 KGHDR and CDR2 SFDVKD. V lost 4 bases, J lost 6 bases, and 8 bases stayed unmatched. Comments on this clonotype: What it binds is unknown.

Study-level results: In cord blood, abundant beta clonotypes had fewer insertions; memory showed no trend.

A single record per CDR3 protein comes from TCRdb applying MiXCR to the 5' RACE reads. The sample shows roughly 1.6 million distinct CDR3 sequences, around 29% of them seen only once. The TCR comes from a newborn girl in good health. Sequencing was carried out using cord blood. The chain combines TRBV24-1 with TRBJ2-3; 11 positions agree with TRBD2. The CDR3 loop reads CATSDLLAGEGDTQYF. CDR3 nucleotide sequence: TGTGCCACCAGTGACCTACTAGCGGGAGAGGGGGATACGCAGTATTTT.